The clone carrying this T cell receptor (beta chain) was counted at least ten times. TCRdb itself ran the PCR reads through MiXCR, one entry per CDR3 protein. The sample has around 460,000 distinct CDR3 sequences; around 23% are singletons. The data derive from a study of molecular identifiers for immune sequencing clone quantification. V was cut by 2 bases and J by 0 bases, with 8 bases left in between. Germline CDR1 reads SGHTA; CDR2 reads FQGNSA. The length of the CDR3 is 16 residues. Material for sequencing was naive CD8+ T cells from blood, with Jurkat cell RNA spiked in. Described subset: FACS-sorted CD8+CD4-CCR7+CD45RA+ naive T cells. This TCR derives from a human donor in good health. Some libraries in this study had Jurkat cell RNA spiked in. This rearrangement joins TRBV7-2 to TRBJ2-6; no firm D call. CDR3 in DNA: TGTGCCAGCAGCTTATGGTCGCACTCTGGGGCCAACGTCCTGACTTTC. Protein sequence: CASSLWSHSGANVLTF.